This T cell receptor (beta chain) was sequenced during a study of blood T cell repertoires in COVID-19 (dated by TCRdb to about 2020). With regard to the full study: Samples from collaborators originated in the United States, Italy and Spain and spanned both the acute and convalescent phases of COVID-19. The material from the prospective study consisted of cDNA or gDNA derived from T cells, B-cell-depleted T cells, or PBMCs. Subjects who had been exposed to COVID-19, were actively infected with it, or had recovered from it provided the deeply sampled blood TCRbeta repertoires that made up the dataset. The repertoires were released in a freely available public database intended as a resource for research on the immune response to SARS-CoV-2. The samples were drawn from the first 160 participants of the ongoing ImmuneRACE study and from 950 to 1,500 subjects provided by 6 global collaborators. A de-identified subject ID, COVID-19 status, age in years and sex were almost always included in the sample metadata. Where available, HLA class I and class II types were obtained from metadata supplied by the sample provider rather than from assay-based typing.

Each collaborating institution followed its own protocols to collect whole blood in K2EDTA tubes. For TCRbeta analysis, collaborator samples were shipped as frozen whole blood, as isolated PBMCs, or as DNA extracted from either sample type. To note about this clone: It lacks a known antigen. One base away there is no much larger clone; base qualities are not given.

CDR1 SGHTA and CDR2 FQGNSA are derived from the germline V gene. Reading from cysteine to phenylalanine, the CDR3 counts 15 amino acids. Only CDR3 DNA is held: 45 bases, read in frame from base 1. V is reduced by 1 base and J by 4 bases, leaving a spacing of 13 bases between them. TCRbeta CDR3 regions were amplified from genomic DNA using the immunoSEQ Assay, a bias-controlled multiplex PCR. The paper's processing steps were these. Within the assay, amplification of reference gene primers was used to estimate how many nucleated cells each sample contained. Sequence reads were collapsed and filtered to measure the absolute abundance of every unique TCRbeta CDR3 rearrangement. Productive Simpson clonality was computed per sample as the square root of Simpson's diversity index over productive rearrangements. What TCRdb holds here is the immuneACCESS table cut down to in-frame rearrangements. Part of the clones is not present; checked against another copy, under half of the missing clones reflect an unresolved V gene, and the others are unexplained. That table furnishes V, J and clone size, whereas the DNA furnished D and trimming. The sample yields some 48,000 clones; roughly 86% were counted once. The top ten hold roughly 14% of the sample.

The research as a whole found: Clinical and demographic metadata were provided uncurated, with the amount varying by source and participant.

Sequencing was performed on peripheral blood. The chain links TRBV7-2 with TRBJ1-1; perhaps TRBD1 is the D gene, with 6 bases matching. This receptor was taken from a human donor in a cohort sampled during active COVID-19. The CDR3 here reads CASSLGVGASTEAFF. The bases read TGTGCCAGCAGCTTAGGTGTGGGGGCGAGCACTGAAGCTTTCTTT.